Included here is one T cell receptor beta chain sequence, with context. What it binds is not known. TCRdb's table, derived via immunoSEQ multiplex PCR, lists solely in-frame clones and lacks some. The sample has over a million clones, approximately 98% seen once. This sample was included in a study of shared clonotypes between healthy human individuals. Broader study findings: Rarefaction demonstrated incomplete sorted-subset sequencing despite large depth. Non-shared clonotypes had lower generation probabilities than clonotypes shared by all four sorted-subset donors.

This CDR3 spans 14 amino acids. Germline-derived CDR1 and CDR2 are SGHDN and FVKESK. V dropped 4 bases and J dropped 1 base, with 5 bases sitting between them. The J gene is TRBJ2-6, the V gene TRBV14; D is unresolved. This sequence originates from a man aged 25 to 40 in good health. The specimen was naive CD4+ T cells sorted from blood. As for subset: CD45RA+ positively selected. The CDR3 DNA follows: TGTGCCAGCAGCCCACTGTCTGGGGCCAACGTCCTGACTTTC. It is translated as CASSPLSGANVLTF.